Below are 30 T cell receptor beta chains sequenced from a single sample in a study of shared clonotypes between healthy human individuals. Using immunoSEQ multiplex PCR, the repertoire was profiled, and TCRdb retains in-frame clones only, with some absent. This table holds approximately 2.5 million clones, 93% found once. The specimen was naive CD4+ T cells from PBMCs. Subset indicated: CD45RA+ positively selected. The receptors derive from a man younger than 35 in good health. Some clones in this sample may be carry-over from other donors' samples.

J is TRBJ1-2 and V is TRBV19; D is uncertain. The CDR3 length is 15 residues. Germline assignment: CDR1 LNHDA and CDR2 SQIVND (reference sequence). The V end was cut by 1 base, the J end by 4 bases, with 13 bases between. This CDR3 reads CASSIVGQNFYGYTF. The CDR3 DNA follows: TGTGCCAGTAGTATAGTTGGTCAGAACTTCTATGGCTACACCTTC.

V is TRBV6-5 and J is TRBJ1-5; D uncertain. Trimming shortened V by 4 bases and J by 7 bases, and 20 bases separated the two germline ends. CDR1 is MNHEY, CDR2 SVGAGI, per germline. This CDR3 has 16 residues. The CDR3 protein is CASSLGTRWGRQPQHF. CDR3 DNA: TGTGCCAGCAGTTTGGGCACTCGGTGGGGAAGGCAGCCCCAGCATTTT.

CDR3 nucleotides: TGCGCCAGCAGCCATGTACCGGGACAGGGGGGTGGAGAGCAGTACTTC. Residues: CASSHVPGQGGGEQYF. This rearrangement joins TRBV4-1 to TRBJ2-7; 11 bases match TRBD1. The ends lost 3 bases at V and 7 bases at J; junction bases unmatched: 11. CDR3 size: 16 residues. The germline CDR1 and CDR2 sequences are MGHRA and YSYEKL.

The rearrangement joins TRBV27 to TRBJ2-7, with D perhaps TRBD1 or TRBD2 (5 bases each). Germline loops: CDR1 MNHEY, CDR2 SMNVEV (reference sequence). The length of the CDR3 is 14 residues. Deletions cut 5 bases from V and 1 base from J, with 12 bases between. CDR3 nucleotides: TGTGCCAGCAGTCGGGGAGAGGGGTCCTACGAGCAGTACTTC. Translation gives CASSRGEGSYEQYF.

The chain uses TRBV28 and TRBJ2-6; tentative D call: TRBD1 (5 bases). This CDR3 has 16 amino acids. The V gene's germline CDR1 is MDHEN and CDR2 SYDVKM. V was trimmed by 8 bases and J by 0 bases, leaving 14 bases between them. The CDR3 region is CASPGSAYSGANVLTF. The CDR3, as DNA: TGTGCCAGCCCAGGGTCCGCTTACTCTGGGGCCAACGTCCTGACTTTC. The full variable domain, completed using reference TRBV28 and TRBJ2-6, is DVKVTQSSRYLVKRTGEKVFLECVQDMDHENMFWYRQDPGLGLRLIYFSYDVKMKEKGDIPEGYSVSREKKERFSLILESASTNQTSMYLCASPGSAYSGANVLTFGAGSRLTVL.

A word on this clone: The sample carries other DNA sequences with the same CDR3. CDR3 in DNA: TGTGCCAGCAGCTTTGCAGGGTCCGGGGCCAACGTCCTGACTTTC. Translating it yields CASSFAGSGANVLTF. The chain employs TRBV7-9 and TRBJ2-6; D possibly corresponds to TRBD1 (5 bases). Germline V CDR1 and CDR2: SEHNR, FQNEAQ (reference sequence). V was cut by 3 bases and J by 4 bases, with 10 bases left in between. This CDR3 is 15 amino acids long.

Of note for this clone: The same CDR3 also results from other DNA sequences found in this sample. The V gene is TRBV5-1, the J gene TRBJ2-5, with 10 bases that match TRBD1. V gave up 4 bases and J gave up 5 bases; unmatched junction bases: 2. There are 13 residues in the CDR3. The germline V gene has CDR1 SGHRS and CDR2 YFSETQ. The CDR3 coding sequence is TGCGCCAGCAGCCAGACAGGGGGCGAGACCCAGTACTTC. This translates into CASSQTGGETQYF.

This sequence joins TRBV5-5 and TRBJ2-5; no reliable D call. Germline V gene sequence: CDR1 SGHKS, CDR2 YYEKEE (reference sequence). V was cut by 4 bases and J by 0 bases, with 7 bases left in between. CDR3 length: 13 amino acids. The CDR3: CASSGLYQETQYF. The DNA of the CDR3 is TGTGCCAGCAGCGGCCTGTACCAAGAGACCCAGTACTTC.

This chain links TRBV25-1 with TRBJ1-3; weak D call: TRBD1 (6 bases). Looked up from germline, CDR1 is MGHDK and CDR2 is SYGVNS. This CDR3 comprises 15 residues. Trimming took off 1 base at V and 0 bases at J, with 7 bases between the two ends. CDR3 nucleotide sequence: TGTGCCAGCAGTGAATTAGGGGGCTCTGGAAACACCATATATTTT. Encoded protein: CASSELGGSGNTIYF.

V and J are TRBV6-6 and TRBJ1-1; a possible D gene is TRBD1 (6 bases). CDR1 is MNHNY and CDR2 is SVGAGI in the germline V gene (reference sequence). The CDR3 runs to 14 residues. V was pared by 5 bases and J by 4 bases, with 14 bases between. CDR3 region: CASSGGGGGTEAFF. The CDR3 bases are TGTGCCAGCAGTGGAGGGGGGGGAGGCACTGAAGCTTTCTTT.

J is TRBJ2-2 and V is TRBV5-1; D unresolved. CDR3 length: 14 residues. V shed 4 bases and J shed 4 bases, with 11 bases lying between them. The germline V gene has CDR1 SGHRS and CDR2 YFSETQ. The CDR3 protein is CASSPGLGTGELFF. The CDR3 nucleotides are TGCGCCAGCAGCCCTGGATTGGGCACCGGGGAGCTGTTTTTT.

V is TRBV29-1 and J is TRBJ2-1; 7 bases line up with TRBD2. Germline V gene lookup returns CDR1 SQVTM and CDR2 ANQGSEA. V lost 6 bases and J lost 10; bases outside the gene matches: 3. This CDR3 contains 10 residues. The CDR3 here is CSVSSGEQFF. The CDR3, as DNA: TGCAGCGTATCTAGCGGAGAGCAGTTCTTC.

This chain uses TRBV5-1 with TRBJ2-3, with D possibly matching TRBD1 (8 bases). This CDR3 contains 15 residues. The ends were cut back, 0 bases at V and 6 bases at J, with 14 bases in the middle. Germline loops: CDR1 SGHRS, CDR2 YFSETQ. In nucleotides, the CDR3 is TGCGCCAGCAGCTTGGAAGGACAGGGAGGGGATACGCAGTATTTT. Its translation: CASSLEGQGGDTQYF.

This rearrangement joins TRBV5-1 to TRBJ2-1; no definite D call. The CDR3 spans 12 residues. CDR1 SGHRS and CDR2 YFSETQ come from the germline V gene. V was clipped by 4 bases and J by 7 bases, with 9 bases between them. This chain's CDR3 is CASSVSRNEQFF. CDR3 coding DNA: TGCGCCAGCAGCGTCTCTCGAAATGAGCAGTTCTTC.

V gene TRBV7-3 combines with J gene TRBJ2-7, with D possibly TRBD1 on 5 matching bases. Germline V gene data show CDR1 as SGHTA and CDR2 as FQGTGA. Between the trimmed V and J ends, which lost 2 bases and 9 bases, there was a span of 14 bases. The CDR3 totals 13 residues. The CDR3 DNA reads TGTGCCAGCAGCTTAGGGCAGGGAAATCGGCAGTACTTC. This encodes CASSLGQGNRQYF. The complete variable domain, with remaining parts taken from reference TRBV7-3 and TRBJ2-7, reads GAGVSQTPSNKVTEKGKYVELRCDPISGHTALYWYRQSLGQGPEFLIYFQGTGAADDSGLPNDRFFAVRPEGSVSTLKIQRTERGDSAVYLCASSLGQGNRQYFGPGTRLTVT.

The chain links TRBV5-8 to TRBJ2-1; 9 nucleotides match TRBD1. V shed 3 bases and J 5 bases; nucleotides not matched to a gene: 6. The length of the CDR3 is 15 residues. In germline, CDR1 is SGHTS, CDR2 YDEGEE. CDR3 DNA: TGTGCCAGCAGCTCTGGGACAGGGAGAAACAATGAGCAGTTCTTC. Its protein is CASSSGTGRNNEQFF.

The V gene is TRBV20-1, the J gene TRBJ1-2, with D maybe TRBD1 (5 bases). V lost 3 bases, J lost 8 bases, and 10 bases lay in between. The CDR3 loop spans 11 amino acids. CDR1 and CDR2 (germline): DFQATT, SNEGSKA (reference sequence). CDR3 loop: CSASGPGGYTF. CDR3 DNA sequence: TGCAGTGCTAGCGGGCCAGGGGGCTACACCTTC.

This clone came up a few times. This chain links TRBV2 with TRBJ1-2; D is undetermined. Germline assignment: CDR1 SNHLY and CDR2 FYNNEI. V shed 5 bases and J shed 8 bases, with 9 bases lying between them. The CDR3 has 11 residues. CDR3 sequence (DNA): TGTGCCAGCAGTTACAGCGGCGGCTACACCTTC. It specifies CASSYSGGYTF.

The rearrangement uses TRBV7-3 and TRBJ2-5, with D hard to call. V was pared by 3 bases and J by 7 bases, with 12 bases between. CDR1 is SGHTA, CDR2 FQGTGA, per germline. CDR3 length equals 13 residues. This CDR3 is CASSFLSDGTQYF. DNA for the CDR3: TGTGCCAGCAGCTTTCTCAGTGATGGGACCCAGTACTTC.

V usage is TRBV18 and J usage is TRBJ1-4; TRBD1 agrees at 7 bases. Trimming removed 3 bases from V and 3 bases from J; junction bases left unmatched: 4. Germline loops: CDR1 KGHSH, CDR2 LQKENI. The CDR3 length is 15 residues. The chain's CDR3 is CASSPDRTSNEKLFF. CDR3 DNA: TGTGCCAGCTCACCGGACAGGACATCTAATGAAAAACTGTTTTTT.

V and J are TRBV15 and TRBJ2-4; possibly TRBD1 or TRBD2 for D (6 bases each). The V gene lost 6 bases and the J gene lost 5 bases, with 14 bases spanning the gap. The CDR3 runs to 14 residues. The germline gives CDR1 LNHNV, CDR2 YYDKDF (reference sequence). Written as DNA, the CDR3 is TGTGCCACCAGGGGGGGCGGACGGGAAAACATTCAGTACTTC. This codes for CATRGGGRENIQYF.

V usage is TRBV28 and J usage is TRBJ1-1, with D possibly being TRBD1 (6 bases). The CDR3 length is 14 residues. Germline-derived CDR1 and CDR2 are MDHEN and SYDVKM. V dropped 8 bases and J dropped 1 base, with 14 bases sitting between them. CDR3 sequence: CASLPGTSNTEAFF. In DNA form, the CDR3 reads TGTGCCAGCCTACCCGGGACATCGAACACTGAAGCTTTCTTT.

The chain recombines TRBV4-3 with TRBJ1-3; D gene unclear. Between the trimmed V and J ends, which lost 4 bases and 0 bases, there was a span of 13 bases. This CDR3 contains 16 residues. The germline gives CDR1 LGHNA, CDR2 YSLEER. The DNA of the CDR3 is TGCGCCAGCAGCCCCGGACCATCATTCTCTGGAAACACCATATATTTT. It is translated as CASSPGPSFSGNTIYF.

The chain links TRBV7-9 to TRBJ1-2; D gene ambiguous. The CDR3 has 13 residues. In germline, CDR1 is SEHNR, CDR2 FQNEAQ (reference sequence). V lost 2 bases, J lost 4 bases, and 8 bases lay in between. The CDR3 reads CASSLLSIYGYTF. In DNA form, the CDR3 reads TGTGCCAGCAGCTTATTGTCGATCTATGGCTACACCTTC. The full variable domain, with the rest looked up from reference TRBV7-9 and TRBJ1-2, is DTGVSQNPRHKITKRGQNVTFRCDPISEHNRLYWYRQTLGQGPEFLTYFQNEAQLEKSRLLSDRFSAERPKGSFSTLEIQRTEQGDSAMYLCASSLLSIYGYTFGSGTRLTVV.

The chain carries TRBV14 and TRBJ1-4, with D tentatively TRBD1 (5 bases). CDR3 length: 15 amino acids. Germline-derived CDR1 and CDR2 are SGHDN and FVKESK. V lost 2 bases and J lost 8, with 15 bases in between. CDR3 protein: CASSQTNGGGEKLFF. The CDR3, as DNA: TGTGCCAGCAGCCAAACGAACGGGGGTGGAGAAAAACTGTTTTTT.

The chain joins TRBV4-1 to TRBJ2-1, with 8 bases aligning to TRBD2. This CDR3 has 16 residues. The V gene's germline CDR1 is MGHRA and CDR2 YSYEKL. The junction had 8 bases not matched to a gene; V was cut back by 1 base and J by 6 bases. DNA for the CDR3: TGCGCCAGCAGCCAAGTCCTGAGCGGGAGCGGCAATGAGCAGTTCTTC. Its protein is CASSQVLSGSGNEQFF.

The gene calls are TRBV11-1 and TRBJ2-2; unclear D gene. Germline V gene data show CDR1 as SGHAT and CDR2 as FQDESV (reference sequence). The length of the CDR3 is 13 residues. V lost 4 bases, J lost 5 bases, and 8 bases lay in between. The CDR3 spells CASSSTLTGELFF. The CDR3 DNA sequence: TGTGCCAGCAGCTCGACGCTTACCGGGGAGCTGTTTTTT.

The genes are TRBV13 and TRBJ1-3; weak D call: TRBD1 (5 bases). The CDR3 loop spans 15 amino acids. CDR1 and CDR2 from the germline V gene are PRHDT and FYEKMQ (reference sequence). Trimming took 7 bases from V and 1 from J, leaving 14 bases between them. CDR3 sequence reads: CASTFKGNSGNTIYF. For the CDR3, the DNA is TGTGCCAGCACCTTCAAGGGGAATTCTGGAAACACCATATATTTT.

V usage is TRBV15 and J usage is TRBJ1-2, with D possibly matching TRBD1 (6 bases). The CDR3 is 15 residues long. Deletions cut 1 base from V and 2 bases from J, with 11 bases between. Germline CDR1 is LNHNV and CDR2 is YYDKDF (reference sequence). The CDR3 coding sequence is TGTGCCACCAGCAGAGGCGGGGGGCAAAACTATGGCTACACCTTC. It yields the protein CATSRGGGQNYGYTF.

This chain joins TRBV15 and TRBJ1-2; maybe TRBD1 (5 bases). The CDR3 extends over 13 amino acids. Trimming took off 2 bases at V and 2 bases at J, with 6 bases between the two ends. Germline-derived CDR1 and CDR2 are LNHNV and YYDKDF (reference sequence). The CDR3 sequence is CATSRTGNYGYTF. DNA of the CDR3: TGTGCCACCAGCAGAACAGGAAACTATGGCTACACCTTC.